Shown below are 25 T cell receptor beta chains from a single sample sequenced in a study of blood T cell repertoires in COVID-19. Method: immunoSEQ multiplex PCR; TCRdb's copy keeps in-frame clones and lacks some. Of 84,000 or so clones listed, roughly 80% were seen once; the top ten hold 6.3%. Sequenced: peripheral blood. These receptors came from a man aged 65 to 85 with COVID-19, enrolled during active disease.

The chain carries TRBV6-2 or TRBV6-3 and TRBJ2-5; possible D gene TRBD2, 5 bases. Deletions cut 6 bases from V and 5 bases from J, with 22 bases between. CDR3 length equals 16 residues. Germline V lookup: CDR1 MNHEY, CDR2 SVGEGT. CDR3 protein: CASSLRGTPSGETQYF. For the CDR3, the DNA is TGTGCCAGCAGCCTCCGGGGAACGCCTAGTGGCGAGACCCAGTACTTC.

The genes are TRBV27 and TRBJ2-3; the D gene is possibly TRBD1 (6 bases). The CDR3 is 15 residues long. Germline V CDR1 and CDR2: MNHEY, SMNVEV (reference sequence). V was cut by 5 bases and J by 11 bases, with 23 bases left in between. In nucleotides, the CDR3 is TGTGCCAGCAGTCCCTCACGGATGGGGGCCCATAGGCAGTATTTT. Its translation: CASSPSRMGAHRQYF.

This clone was counted only a few times. V and J are TRBV27 and TRBJ1-6, with D possibly TRBD1 on 5 matching bases. In germline, CDR1 is MNHEY, CDR2 SMNVEV (reference sequence). The CDR3 sequence is 15 residues long. V was cut by 2 bases and J by 10 bases, with 15 bases left in between. The CDR3 spells CASSLRAGQTSPLHF. The CDR3, as DNA: TGTGCCAGCAGTTTAAGGGCGGGGCAGACATCACCCCTCCACTTT.

In DNA, the CDR3 is TGTGCCAGCAGCCCGGGGGGAGCTGGGGCCAACGTCCTGACTTTC. Translating gives CASSPGGAGANVLTF. J is TRBJ2-6 and V is TRBV7-3, with 7 positions matching TRBD2. CDR1 and CDR2 from the germline V gene are SGHTA and FQGTGA. This CDR3 region has 15 residues. The V gene end was trimmed by 5 bases and the J gene end by 2 bases; junction bases not matched to a gene: 3.

V and J are TRBV9 and TRBJ2-3; 12 bases are shared with TRBD2. V lost 4 bases and J lost 5; bases outside the gene matches: 5. This CDR3 spans 15 amino acids. Germline values: CDR1 SGDLS, CDR2 YYNGEE. The CDR3 loop reads CASSPRTSGVDTQYF. The CDR3 DNA follows: TGTGCCAGCAGCCCCCGGACTAGCGGGGTAGATACGCAGTATTTT.

J is TRBJ1-5 and V is TRBV29-1; D uncertain. CDR1 is SQVTM, CDR2 ANQGSEA, per germline. V dropped 5 bases and J dropped 2 bases, with 16 bases sitting between them. The length of the CDR3 is 15 residues. The DNA of the CDR3 is TGCAGCGTTATCCCCGGCGGGTCGGGCAATCAGCCCCAGCATTTT. Translated: CSVIPGGSGNQPQHF.

The rearrangement links TRBV21-1 to TRBJ2-7; the D segment call TRBD1 is taken from the table without a DNA check. TRBV21-1 is an annotated pseudogene. The CDR3 runs 17 residues. The CDR3 coding sequence is TGTGCCAGCAGCAAACCGCTGGACAGAGTCATGTTCTACGAGCAGTACTTC. Translated, it gives CASSKPLDRVMFYEQYF.

The CDR3 spells CASSPDLLGSNQPQHF. The DNA for the CDR3 is TGCGCCAGCAGCCCCGATTTACTAGGCTCAAATCAGCCCCAGCATTTT. This chain uses TRBV5-1 with TRBJ1-5; unclear D gene. The CDR3 contains 16 residues. Trimming took off 4 bases at V and 4 bases at J, with 18 bases between the two ends. Per germline, CDR1 SGHRS and CDR2 YFSETQ.

The chain is built from TRBV10-3 and TRBJ2-5; possible D gene TRBD1, 6 bases. The CDR3 is 12 residues long. The V and J ends lost 5 bases and 3 bases respectively, with 7 bases between them. CDR1 is ENHRY, CDR2 SYGVKD, per germline. In nucleotides, the CDR3 is TGTGCCATCAGTTGGACAGAAGAGACCCAGTACTTC. This sequence encodes CAISWTEETQYF.

This clone was counted a few times. The V gene is TRBV13, the J gene TRBJ2-7, with 7 positions matching TRBD1. Germline assignment: CDR1 PRHDT and CDR2 FYEKMQ (reference sequence). The CDR3 consists of 17 residues. Unmatched junction bases numbered 13, after V lost 4 bases and J lost 1 base. The CDR3 DNA follows: TGTGCCAGCAGCTCCACCGGCTCCGGGACAGAGTCCTACGAGCAGTACTTC. Encoded protein: CASSSTGSGTESYEQYF. Variable domain in full (rest from reference TRBV13 and TRBJ2-7): AAGVIQSPRHLIKEKRETATLKCYPIPRHDTVYWYQQGPGQDPQFLISFYEKMQSDKGSIPDRFSAQQFSDYHSELNMSSLELGDSALYFCASSSTGSGTESYEQYFGPGTRLTVT.

V is TRBV7-9 and J is TRBJ1-4; D uncertain. In germline, CDR1 is SEHNR, CDR2 FQNEAQ (reference sequence). This CDR3 is 12 amino acids long. The germline V and J ends were trimmed by 5 bases and 8 bases, with 9 bases remaining between them. The CDR3 here is CASSRQLEKLFF. CDR3 sequence (DNA): TGTGCCAGCAGCCGACAATTGGAAAAACTGTTTTTT. Supplemented by reference TRBV7-9 and TRBJ1-4, the full variable domain reads DTGVSQNPRHKITKRGQNVTFRCDPISEHNRLYWYRQTLGQGPEFLTYFQNEAQLEKSRLLSDRFSAERPKGSFSTLEIQRTEQGDSAMYLCASSRQLEKLFFGSGTQLSVL.

The chain uses TRBV24-1 and TRBJ2-3, with a tentative D call TRBD2 (5 bases). Trimming took 9 bases from V and 5 from J, leaving 11 bases between them. This CDR3 comprises 12 residues. CDR1 is KGHDR, CDR2 SFDVKD, per germline. The CDR3 DNA reads as TGTGCCACCGCGGGTTACGGAGATACGCAGTATTTT. This codes for CATAGYGDTQYF.

In this sample, this clone turned up a few times. The chain combines TRBV9 with TRBJ1-2; maybe TRBD1 (6 bases). Trimming cost V 5 bases and J 4 bases, with 24 bases left between them. The CDR3 extends over 17 amino acids. Germline V gene sequence: CDR1 SGDLS, CDR2 YYNGEE. The CDR3 reads CASSNRAGAQIGYGYTF. CDR3 DNA: TGTGCCAGCAGTAACCGGGCGGGGGCGCAGATCGGCTATGGCTACACCTTC.

V usage is TRBV19 and J usage is TRBJ2-7, with D unresolved. Between the trimmed V and J ends, which lost 6 bases and 3 bases, there was a span of 12 bases. This CDR3 is built from 13 residues. In germline, CDR1 is LNHDA, CDR2 SQIVND (reference sequence). CDR3 protein: CASSPVRSYEQYF. CDR3 DNA: TGTGCCAGTAGCCCAGTCCGAAGCTACGAGCAGTACTTC.

The chain uses TRBV11-2 and TRBJ2-5; D ambiguous. Germline lookup yields CDR1 SGHAT and CDR2 FQNNGV. V was clipped by 2 bases and J by 1 base, with 11 bases between them. The CDR3 covers 15 residues. CDR3 in amino acids: CASSLRRDRQETQYF. The CDR3 DNA reads TGTGCCAGCAGCTTACGGAGAGACCGCCAAGAGACCCAGTACTTC.

The chain is built from TRBV5-1 and TRBJ2-3, with TRBD2 identical over 15 bases. From germline, CDR1 is SGHRS and CDR2 YFSETQ. V shed 4 bases and J 5 bases; nucleotides not matched to a gene: 5. The length of the CDR3 is 16 residues. The CDR3 here is CASSRTSGGAGDTQYF. In DNA form, the CDR3 reads TGCGCCAGCAGCCGGACTAGCGGGGGGGCGGGAGATACGCAGTATTTT.

The chain recombines TRBV7-2 with TRBJ1-3; D is perhaps TRBD1 (6 bases). Deletions cut 5 bases from V and 4 bases from J, with 15 bases between. Per the germline V gene, CDR1 is SGHTA and CDR2 is FQGNSA. This CDR3 is built from 15 residues. CDR3 nucleotide sequence: TGTGCCAGCAGCCTTACAGGGTTGGGAGGAAACACCATATATTTT. It translates to CASSLTGLGGNTIYF.

This clone was detected only once. The chain combines TRBV5-1 with TRBJ2-7; TRBD1 might be the D (5 bases). V was clipped by 0 bases and J by 3 bases, with 10 bases between them. The CDR3 contains 14 residues. Germline V lookup: CDR1 SGHRS, CDR2 YFSETQ. The CDR3 bases are TGCGCCAGCAGCTTGGCCGGCAGGGACTACGAGCAGTACTTC. This sequence encodes CASSLAGRDYEQYF.

The chain joins TRBV19 to TRBJ2-7; 8 nucleotides line up with TRBD1. J gave up 10 bases and V 3 bases, and 11 bases lay outside the gene matches. The CDR3 contains 14 residues. Germline values: CDR1 LNHDA, CDR2 SQIVND (reference sequence). In DNA, the CDR3 is TGTGCCAGTAGTATCGTCGGCAGGGGGCGCGATCAGTACTTC. Its protein is CASSIVGRGRDQYF.

The chain uses TRBV6-2 or TRBV6-3 and TRBJ2-5; 7 bases are a match to TRBD2. The CDR3 consists of 15 residues. V trimming: 8 bases; J trimming: 0 bases; junction bases outside the gene matches: 9. Germline V lookup: CDR1 MNHEY, CDR2 SVGEGT. The CDR3 is CASRLGLADQETQYF. The CDR3 DNA is TGTGCCAGCCGCCTCGGGCTAGCGGACCAAGAGACCCAGTACTTC.

The chain has TRBV7-9 and TRBJ1-2; D is possibly TRBD1 (6 bases). Germline V gene lookup returns CDR1 SEHNR and CDR2 FQNEAQ (reference sequence). The length of the CDR3 is 16 residues. Trimming shortened V by 7 bases and J by 2 bases, and 20 bases separated the two germline ends. CDR3 coding DNA: TGTGCCAGCATTAGGGGAACAGGGACCTTCAACTATGGCTACACCTTC. Protein sequence: CASIRGTGTFNYGYTF. Looking up the rest from reference TRBV7-9 and TRBJ1-2 gives the full variable domain: DTGVSQNPRHKITKRGQNVTFRCDPISEHNRLYWYRQTLGQGPEFLTYFQNEAQLEKSRLLSDRFSAERPKGSFSTLEIQRTEQGDSAMYLCASIRGTGTFNYGYTFGSGTRLTVV.

The table lists this clone with a few counts. This chain joins TRBV5-6 and TRBJ1-2; D possibly corresponds to TRBD1 (5 bases). The CDR3 totals 15 residues. Germline values: CDR1 SGHDT, CDR2 YYEEEE. The V end lost 3 bases, the J end lost 2 bases, and 14 bases lay between the germline ends. The CDR3 loop reads CASSSNLDRNYGYTF. The CDR3 nucleotides read TGTGCCAGCAGCTCCAACCTAGACAGAAACTATGGCTACACCTTC.

A few counts support this clone. The genes are TRBV6-2 or TRBV6-3 and TRBJ2-2; TRBD2 matches at 11 bases. The CDR3 loop spans 17 amino acids. Unmatched junction bases numbered 10, after V lost 5 bases and J lost 5 bases. Germline V gene data show CDR1 as MNHEY and CDR2 as SVGEGT. CDR3 amino acids: CASSRLAGLSSTGELFF. As DNA, the CDR3 is TGTGCCAGCAGTAGACTAGCGGGACTCTCCTCTACCGGGGAGCTGTTTTTT.

The chain combines TRBV7-2 with TRBJ1-1, with TRBD1 as a possible D gene (5 bases). Germline CDR1 SGHTA, CDR2 FQGNSA. The CDR3 is 14 residues long. Trimming pared 3 bases from V and 1 base from J, leaving 9 bases between. CDR3 in amino acids: CASSFRGSNTEAFF. For the CDR3, the DNA is TGTGCCAGCAGCTTCCGGGGGTCGAACACTGAAGCTTTCTTT.

This chain joins TRBV7-9 and TRBJ1-4, with D possibly matching TRBD1 (5 bases). V gave up 1 base and J gave up 4 bases, with 10 bases separating them. Germline CDR1 reads SEHNR; CDR2 reads FQNEAQ (reference sequence). CDR3 length: 15 residues. The CDR3 DNA reads as TGTGCCAGCAGCTTAGGACAGTACCTTAATGAAAAACTGTTTTTT. Translation: CASSLGQYLNEKLFF.